One T cell receptor (beta chain) is described in this entry. The germline V gene encodes CDR1 LGHNT and CDR2 FRNRAP. The CDR3 has 14 residues. Trimming removed 3 bases at V and 3 bases at J, with 9 bases between. This sample is drawn from a study of blood T cell repertoires in COVID-19. Study overall: Both acute and convalescent COVID-19 samples were obtained from the United States, Italy and Spain. Sample material is recorded as cDNA or gDNA derived from T cells, B-cell-depleted T cells, or PBMCs.

Assay used: immunoSEQ multiplex PCR; TCRdb lists only in-frame clones, some missing. Here the sample spans about 290,000 clones, just under 85% being singletons. The receptor was derived from a woman aged 45-59 years with active or convalescent COVID-19. The rearrangement joins TRBV12-5 to TRBJ1-3; D perhaps matches TRBD1 (5 bases). The specimen sequenced was peripheral blood. For the CDR3, the DNA is TGTGCTAGTGGTTTTTCAGGGCTTGGAAACACCATATATTTT. Amino acids: CASGFSGLGNTIYF.